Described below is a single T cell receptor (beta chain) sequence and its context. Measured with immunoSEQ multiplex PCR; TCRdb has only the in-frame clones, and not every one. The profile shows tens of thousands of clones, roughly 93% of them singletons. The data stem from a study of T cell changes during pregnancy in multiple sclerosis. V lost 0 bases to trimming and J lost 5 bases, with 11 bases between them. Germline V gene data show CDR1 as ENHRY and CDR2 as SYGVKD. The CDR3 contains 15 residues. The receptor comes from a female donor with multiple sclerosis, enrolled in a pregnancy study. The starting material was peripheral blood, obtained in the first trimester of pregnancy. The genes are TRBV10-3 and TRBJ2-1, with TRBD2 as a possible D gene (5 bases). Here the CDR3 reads CAISESRGFDNEQFF. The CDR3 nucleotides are TGTGCCATCAGTGAGTCTCGAGGGTTCGACAATGAGCAGTTCTTC.